Reported below is one T cell receptor beta chain. HTBI primers from iRepertoire and Arm-PCR of CDR3 regions yielded the TCR beta libraries. The authors' processing: Sequenced samples collectively carried some 60 TRBV and some 15 TRBJ segments. TCRdb fed the multiplex PCR reads into MiXCR, producing one record per CDR3 protein. TCRdb, rather than the study authors, made the V and J calls. The sample includes a few hundred thousand distinct CDR3 sequences, about a quarter seen only once; the top ten take over 25%. The data originate from a study of regulatory T cells in long-lasting Graves disease. The time point is: persistent/refractory GD, antithyroid drugs over 5 years with positive TRAb. Scientists built the TCR library using RNA that was extracted from PBMCs. From germline, CDR1 is KGHDR and CDR2 SFDVKD. The CDR3 sequence is 13 residues long. With 7 bases removed from V and 7 bases from J, the gap between germline ends came to 13 bases.

This TCR derives from a female donor with Graves disease. This sample comprised peripheral blood mononuclear cells (PBMCs), obtained when the disease was refractory, from a patient treated with antithyroid drugs. The rearrangement links TRBV24-1 to TRBJ2-1, with D possibly matching TRBD2 (6 bases). CDR3 region: CATSPGGVNEQFF. The CDR3 DNA sequence: TGTGCCACCAGCCCAGGAGGGGTAAATGAGCAGTTCTTC.